This TCR beta chain came from a study of blood T cell repertoires in COVID-19. Study background: The cDNA or gDNA used as material had been derived from T cells, B-cell-depleted T cells, or PBMCs.

The CDR3 totals 12 residues. V dropped 3 bases and J dropped 5 bases, with 7 bases sitting between them. TCRdb's table, derived via immunoSEQ multiplex PCR, lists solely in-frame clones and lacks some. Found here are about 58,000 clones, over 75% of them singletons; the top ten hold roughly an eighth. Source material: peripheral blood. The chain has TRBV12-3 or TRBV12-4 and TRBJ1-1; D is uncertain. This TCR derives from a woman aged 55 to 70 with active COVID-19. CDR3 region: CASSFGRTEAFF. DNA for the CDR3: TGTGCCAGCAGTTTCGGGAGGACTGAAGCTTTCTTT.